Below, 21 T cell receptor beta chains from the same sample are listed, as sequenced in a study of shared clonotypes between healthy human individuals. TCRdb's table, derived via immunoSEQ multiplex PCR, lists solely in-frame clones and lacks some. The profile covers roughly 490,000 clones, with roughly 78% appearing a single time and around 12% taken by the ten largest. Sequencing used PBMCs. These receptors were obtained from a woman aged 40 to 49 in good health. Some clones in this sample may be carry-over from other donors' samples.

The chain links TRBV5-6 to TRBJ2-7, with D possibly matching TRBD2 (6 bases). The germline V gene encodes CDR1 SGHDT and CDR2 YYEEEE. V lost 0 bases, J lost 2 bases, and 12 bases lay in between. The CDR3 covers 15 residues. Here the CDR3 DNA reads TGTGCCAGCAGCTTGGCCCGACAGCGGGCCTACGAGCAGTACTTC. It encodes CASSLARQRAYEQYF.

The chain combines TRBV5-6 with TRBJ2-1; 9 bases are a match to TRBD1. The germline V gene has CDR1 SGHDT and CDR2 YYEEEE. The CDR3 sequence is 15 residues long. With V trimmed by 6 bases and J by 4 bases, 8 bases remained unmatched. CDR3: CASTSGTGRYNEQFF. For the CDR3, the DNA is TGTGCCAGCACCTCCGGGACAGGGCGATACAATGAGCAGTTCTTC.

This chain links TRBV4-3 with TRBJ2-1; a possible D gene is TRBD2 (7 bases). Trimming removed 4 bases at V and 4 bases at J, with 17 bases between. Germline values: CDR1 LGHNA, CDR2 YSLEER. The CDR3 totals 16 residues. DNA of the CDR3: TGCGCCAGCAGCCTTCAGAGGGGGGGCGGGTACAATGAGCAGTTCTTC. Protein sequence: CASSLQRGGGYNEQFF.

This chain connects TRBV2 to TRBJ2-7; maybe TRBD1 (5 bases). The length of the CDR3 is 11 residues. From germline, CDR1 is SNHLY and CDR2 FYNNEI. With 8 bases removed from V and 4 bases from J, the gap between germline ends came to 9 bases. The CDR3 loop reads CASVQAYEQYF. CDR3 bases: TGTGCCAGCGTACAGGCGTACGAGCAGTACTTC.

The chain links TRBV7-9 to TRBJ1-4, with 7 bases aligning to TRBD1. After removal of 4 bases from V and 7 bases from J, the junction contained 9 bases not matched to a gene. This CDR3 is built from 15 residues. CDR1 is SEHNR and CDR2 is FQNEAQ in the germline V gene (reference sequence). This chain's CDR3 is CASSSLTGFLEKLFF. The DNA for the CDR3 is TGTGCCAGCAGCTCCCTGACAGGGTTCCTTGAAAAACTGTTTTTT.

Written as DNA, the CDR3 is TGCAGCGTTTTAGTGGGAGCCCCGGGAGGTGAGCAGTTCTTC. Its protein is CSVLVGAPGGEQFF. The chain recombines TRBV29-1 with TRBJ2-1; 7 bases match TRBD2. Looked up from germline, CDR1 is SQVTM and CDR2 is ANQGSEA. The length of the CDR3 is 14 residues. The V gene end was trimmed by 5 bases and the J gene end by 9 bases; junction bases not matched to a gene: 13.

The chain carries TRBV7-9 and TRBJ1-2, with 7 nucleotides matching TRBD1. The CDR3 is made up of 14 amino acids. Trimming cost V 5 bases and J 3 bases; bases outside gene matches: 6. The germline CDR1 and CDR2 sequences are SEHNR and FQNEAQ (reference sequence). In DNA, the CDR3 is TGTGCCAGCAGCCAAACCGGGACAGACTATGGCTACACCTTC. It translates to CASSQTGTDYGYTF.

The chain uses TRBV18 and TRBJ1-5, with no clear D. Per germline, CDR1 KGHSH and CDR2 LQKENI. V lost 4 bases, J lost 0 bases, and 10 bases lay in between. This CDR3 is 15 amino acids long. Written as DNA, the CDR3 is TGTGCCAGCTCACAAGGTTATAATAGCAATCAGCCCCAGCATTTT. The encoded protein is CASSQGYNSNQPQHF.

This clone was seen once. The chain carries TRBV28 and TRBJ1-2, with D perhaps matching TRBD1 (5 bases). The CDR3 runs to 14 residues. Deletions cut 10 bases from V and 4 bases from J, with 19 bases between. Germline V gene sequence: CDR1 MDHEN, CDR2 SYDVKM. The CDR3, as DNA: TGTGCCACCAGGGCGGGTACGGGTAGCTATGGCTACACCTTC. As protein: CATRAGTGSYGYTF.

The chain uses TRBV27 and TRBJ2-5; D gene uncertain. CDR1 is MNHEY and CDR2 is SMNVEV in the germline V gene (reference sequence). Trimming removed 5 bases from V and 2 bases from J, with 3 bases in between. This CDR3 contains 11 residues. CDR3: CASSQQETQYF. The CDR3 nucleotides read TGTGCCAGCAGTCAACAAGAGACCCAGTACTTC.

V and J are TRBV6-5 and TRBJ2-2; possible D gene TRBD1, 6 bases. Trimming shortened V by 9 bases and J by 4 bases, and 9 bases separated the two germline ends. The CDR3 runs 12 residues. Germline V gene sequence: CDR1 MNHEY, CDR2 SVGAGI. The CDR3 DNA reads TGTGCCAGTAAACAGGGCACCGGGGAGCTGTTTTTT. Its protein product is CASKQGTGELFF.

The J gene is TRBJ2-2, the V gene TRBV10-3; the match to TRBD2 covers 7 bases. Trimming cost V 10 bases and J 1 base; bases outside gene matches: 9. The CDR3 contains 15 residues. Germline lookup yields CDR1 ENHRY and CDR2 SYGVKD. CDR3 nucleotides: TGTGCCACGGCCGCTAGCGGACTGAACACCGGGGAGCTGTTTTTT. It is translated as CATAASGLNTGELFF.

The chain combines TRBV2 with TRBJ2-7; D unresolved. V lost 2 bases and J 3 bases, leaving 8 bases between the germline ends. This CDR3 comprises 13 residues. Germline loops: CDR1 SNHLY, CDR2 FYNNEI. Written as DNA, the CDR3 is TGTGCCAGCAGTGAATGGTTAGGCTACGAGCAGTACTTC. Translating gives CASSEWLGYEQYF. Full variable domain (outside the CDR3, taken from reference TRBV2 and TRBJ2-7): EPEVTQTPSHQVTQMGQEVILRCVPISNHLYFYWYRQILGQKVEFLVSFYNNEISEKSEIFDDQFSVERPDGSNFTLKIRSTKLEDSAMYFCASSEWLGYEQYFGPGTRLTVT.

Here the CDR3 DNA reads TGTGCCTGCCAGGGACAGGGGAGAAACATTCAGTACTTC. This translates into CACQGQGRNIQYF. The rearrangement uses TRBV30 and TRBJ2-4; 10 nucleotides match TRBD1. The CDR3 contains 13 residues. Looked up from germline, CDR1 is GTSNPN and CDR2 is SVGIG (reference sequence). The J segment lost 6 bases and the V segment lost 6 bases, leaving 5 bases of the junction unmatched.

Comment on this clone: This sequence is one base from a far larger clone and is likely a read error. The chain has TRBV7-8 and TRBJ2-3; D gene unclear. The CDR3 length is 11 residues. With 5 bases removed from V and 2 bases from J, the gap between germline ends came to 2 bases. The germline V gene has CDR1 SGHVS and CDR2 FQNEAQ. The CDR3 sequence: CASSNTDTQYF. The DNA of the CDR3 is TGTGCCAGCAGCAACACAGATACGCAGTATTTT.

The count of this clone is one. CDR3 nucleotide sequence: TGTGCCAGCAGCCTCGTACAAACCGGGGAGCTGTTTTTT. Encoded protein: CASSLVQTGELFF. This sequence joins TRBV11-3 and TRBJ2-2; D not resolved. Germline values: CDR1 SGHNT, CDR2 YENEEA. The CDR3 spans 13 residues. The V end lost 5 bases, the J end lost 5 bases, and 9 bases lay between the germline ends.

Concerning this clone itself: The likely explanation is a read error, given a far larger clone one base away. Other DNA sequences in this sample translate to the same CDR3. The CDR3 region has the DNA TGCGCCAGCAGCCAAGAGATCGGGAGTTCCGGCGAACAGTACTTC. Translating gives CASSQEIGSSGEQYF. The chain combines TRBV4-3 with TRBJ2-7, with TRBD2 as a possible D gene (6 bases). Trimming shortened V by 0 bases and J by 10 bases, and 19 bases separated the two germline ends. The germline V gene encodes CDR1 LGHNA and CDR2 YSLEER. CDR3 length equals 15 residues.

This chain uses TRBV7-2 with TRBJ2-5; D ambiguous. Trimming stripped 4 bases from V and 6 bases from J, with 9 bases between. CDR1 is SGHTA, CDR2 FQGNSA, per germline. There are 12 residues in the CDR3. The CDR3 spells CASSSQTKTQYF. CDR3 nucleotide sequence: TGTGCCAGCAGCTCCCAAACGAAGACCCAGTACTTC.

This clone was counted between two and nine times. The V gene is TRBV9, the J gene TRBJ2-1, with 7 bases identical to TRBD1. V lost 8 bases to trimming and J lost 2 bases; unmatched junction nucleotides: 7. CDR3 size: 14 residues. Germline CDR1 is SGDLS and CDR2 is YYNGEE. The CDR3 DNA is TGTGCCAGTCAGGGGGACGGTCCCTACAATGAGCAGTTCTTC. Amino acids: CASQGDGPYNEQFF.

The chain is built from TRBV11-2 and TRBJ2-7; D not certain. Trimming cost V 2 bases and J 0 bases, with 8 bases left between them. CDR3 length: 14 residues. In germline, CDR1 is SGHAT, CDR2 FQNNGV. CDR3 coding DNA: TGTGCCAGCAGCTTAATGTGGAGCTCCTACGAGCAGTACTTC. It specifies CASSLMWSSYEQYF. The complete variable domain, with remaining parts taken from reference TRBV11-2 and TRBJ2-7, reads EAGVAQSPRYKIIEKRQSVAFWCNPISGHATLYWYQQILGQGPKLLIQFQNNGVVDDSQLPKDRFSAERLKGVDSTLKIQPAKLEDSAVYLCASSLMWSSYEQYFGPGTRLTVT.

CDR3 region: CASSYPGLAGPDTQYF. CDR3 in DNA: TGTGCCAGCAGCTACCCGGGACTAGCGGGACCAGATACGCAGTATTTT. The gene calls are TRBV5-6 and TRBJ2-3; 13 bases line up with TRBD2. The CDR3 totals 16 residues. Germline values: CDR1 SGHDT, CDR2 YYEEEE. Trimming at V came to 3 bases and at J to 4 bases, leaving 5 bases not matched to a gene.